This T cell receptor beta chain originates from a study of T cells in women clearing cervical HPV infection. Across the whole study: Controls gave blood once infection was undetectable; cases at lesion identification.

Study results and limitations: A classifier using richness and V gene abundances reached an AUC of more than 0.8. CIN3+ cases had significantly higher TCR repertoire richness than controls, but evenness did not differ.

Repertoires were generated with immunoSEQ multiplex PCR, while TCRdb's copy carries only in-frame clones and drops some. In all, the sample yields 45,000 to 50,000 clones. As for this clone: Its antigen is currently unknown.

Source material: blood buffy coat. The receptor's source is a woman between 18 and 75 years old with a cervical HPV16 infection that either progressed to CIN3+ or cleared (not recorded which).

The CDR3 reads CASSIKEAGIQYF. CDR3 bases read: TGTGCCAGTAGTATAAAGGAGGCGGGCATT. V gene TRBV19 combines with J gene TRBJ2-4; possible D gene TRBD2, 5 bases. Read coverage stops 3 residues before the CDR3 terminus; the germline J gene supplies the remainder. V was cut by 2 bases and J by 9 bases, with 11 bases left in between. The CDR3 spans 13 residues. The germline CDR1 and CDR2 sequences are LNHDA and SQIVND (reference sequence).